This TCR beta chain was sequenced during a study of radiotherapy plus CTLA-4 blockade in lung cancer. In the study overall: Objective response was observed in about 19% of patients, and disease control in about 30%.

To note about this clone: What it binds is not known.

Findings of the study overall: Dynamics of early blood T cell clones, together with interferon-beta, were reportedly the best predictors of response.

Trimming pared 5 bases from V and 1 base from J, leaving 6 bases between. The CDR3 covers 12 residues. The germline V gene encodes CDR1 SGHRS and CDR2 YFSETQ. Some clones are missing from TCRdb's copy, which holds only in-frame ones; the method was immunoSEQ multiplex PCR. The data contain roughly 100,000 clones, approximately 81% of them singletons. The source of this sequence is a human donor with non-small cell lung cancer that progressed on radiotherapy plus ipilimumab. Some clones in this sample may be carry-over from other donors' samples. Sample: peripheral blood, taken from a patient treated with radiotherapy plus ipilimumab. V usage is TRBV5-1 and J usage is TRBJ1-2; a weak D match, TRBD1 (5 bases). Written as DNA, the CDR3 is TGCGCCAGCAGAGGGGATAACTATGGCTACACCTTC. Residues: CASRGDNYGYTF.